The sequence of this T cell receptor beta chain was determined in a study of blood T cell repertoires in COVID-19. As for the study in general: Acute and convalescent COVID-19 specimens originated in the United States, Italy and Spain.

Germline CDR1 LGHNA, CDR2 YSLEER. Trimming took 0 bases from V and 6 from J, leaving 9 bases between them. The CDR3 spans 13 residues. Authors' data handling: How many nucleated cells were present was estimated from reference gene primer amplification. The method was immunoSEQ multiplex PCR; TCRdb's version includes in-frame clones alone and lacks a portion of them. D and trimming come from the DNA, and the V and J calls and clone size come from that table. The sample has tens of thousands of clones, 88% seen once. The sequenced sample consisted of peripheral blood. This receptor was obtained from a woman aged 80 or over with active COVID-19. This sequence joins TRBV4-3 and TRBJ2-7, with a weak D call TRBD1 (5 bases). The CDR3 reads CASSQERGPEQYF. The CDR3 nucleotides are TGCGCCAGCAGCCAAGAAAGGGGTCCCGAGCAGTACTTC.